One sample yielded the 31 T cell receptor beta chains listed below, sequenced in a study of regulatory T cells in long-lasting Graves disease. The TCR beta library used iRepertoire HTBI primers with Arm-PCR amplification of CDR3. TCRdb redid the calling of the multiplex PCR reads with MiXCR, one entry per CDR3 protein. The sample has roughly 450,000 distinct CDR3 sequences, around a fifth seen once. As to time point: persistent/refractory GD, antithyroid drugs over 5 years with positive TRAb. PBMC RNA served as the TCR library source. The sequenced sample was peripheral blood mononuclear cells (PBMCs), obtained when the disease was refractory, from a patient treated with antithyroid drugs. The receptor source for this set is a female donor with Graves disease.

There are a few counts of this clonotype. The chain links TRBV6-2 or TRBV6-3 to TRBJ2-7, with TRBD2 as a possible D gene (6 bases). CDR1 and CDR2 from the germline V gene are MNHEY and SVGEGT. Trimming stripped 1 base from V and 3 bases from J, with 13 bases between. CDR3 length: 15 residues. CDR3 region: CASSYFQDGSYEQYF. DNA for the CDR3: TGTGCCAGCAGTTACTTCCAAGACGGGAGCTACGAGCAGTACTTC.

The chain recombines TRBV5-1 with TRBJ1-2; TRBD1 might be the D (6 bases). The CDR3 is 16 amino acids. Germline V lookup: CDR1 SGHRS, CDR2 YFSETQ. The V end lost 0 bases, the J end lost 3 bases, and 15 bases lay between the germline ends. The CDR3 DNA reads TGCGCCAGCAGCTTGGTGGCAGGGGTGGTCGACTATGGCTACACCTTC. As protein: CASSLVAGVVDYGYTF. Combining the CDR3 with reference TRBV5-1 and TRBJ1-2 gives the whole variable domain KAGVTQTPRYLIKTRGQQVTLSCSPISGHRSVSWYQQTPGQGLQFLFEYFSETQRNKGNFPGRFSGRQFSNSRSEMNVSTLELGDSALYLCASSLVAGVVDYGYTFGSGTRLTVV.

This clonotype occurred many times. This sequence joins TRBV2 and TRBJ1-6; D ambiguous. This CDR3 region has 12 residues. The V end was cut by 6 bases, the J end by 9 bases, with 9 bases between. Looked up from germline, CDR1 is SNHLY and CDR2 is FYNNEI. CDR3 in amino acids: CASRPESSPLHF. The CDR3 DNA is TGTGCCAGCAGGCCGGAGAGTTCACCCCTCCACTTT.

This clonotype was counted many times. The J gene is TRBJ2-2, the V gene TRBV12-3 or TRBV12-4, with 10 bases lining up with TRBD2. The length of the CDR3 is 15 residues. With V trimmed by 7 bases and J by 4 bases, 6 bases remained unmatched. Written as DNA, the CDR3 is TGTGCCAGCACACCAGCGGGAGGGGGCACCGGGGAGCTGTTTTTT. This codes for CASTPAGGGTGELFF.

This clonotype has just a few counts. CDR3 coding DNA: TGCAGTGCTAGGGACGTGGGGACGGCCGATAATTCACCCCTCCACTTT. This translates into CSARDVGTADNSPLHF. V gene TRBV20-1 combines with J gene TRBJ1-6; the D gene is possibly TRBD1 (5 bases). The CDR3 has 16 amino acids. Germline values: CDR1 DFQATT, CDR2 SNEGSKA (reference sequence). Trimming removed 3 bases at V and 5 bases at J, with 17 bases between.

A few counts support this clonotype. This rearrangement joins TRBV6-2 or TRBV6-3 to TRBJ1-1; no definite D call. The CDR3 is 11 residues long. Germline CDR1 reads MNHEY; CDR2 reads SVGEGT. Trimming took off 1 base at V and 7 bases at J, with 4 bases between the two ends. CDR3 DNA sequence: TGTGCCAGCAGTTACTACCATGAAGCTTTCTTT. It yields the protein CASSYYHEAFF.

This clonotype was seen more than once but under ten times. CDR3 region: CASSPQGQMNTEAFF. DNA of the CDR3: TGTGCCAGCTCACCCCAGGGACAGATGAACACTGAAGCTTTCTTT. The rearrangement uses TRBV18 and TRBJ1-1; TRBD1 aligns across 7 bases. The CDR3 sequence is 15 residues long. Germline V gives CDR1 KGHSH, CDR2 LQKENI. With V trimmed by 3 bases and J by 0 bases, 4 bases remained unmatched.

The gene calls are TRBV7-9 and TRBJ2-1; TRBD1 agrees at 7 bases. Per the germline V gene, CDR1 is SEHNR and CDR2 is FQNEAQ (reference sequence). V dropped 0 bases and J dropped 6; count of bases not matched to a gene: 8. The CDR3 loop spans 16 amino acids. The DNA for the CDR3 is TGTGCCAGCAGCTTAGCGGAAGGGGGCTCGGGCAATGAGCAGTTCTTC. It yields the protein CASSLAEGGSGNEQFF. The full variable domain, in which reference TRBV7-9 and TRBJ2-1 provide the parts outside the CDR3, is DTGVSQNPRHKITKRGQNVTFRCDPISEHNRLYWYRQTLGQGPEFLTYFQNEAQLEKSRLLSDRFSAERPKGSFSTLEIQRTEQGDSAMYLCASSLAEGGSGNEQFFGPGTRLTVL.

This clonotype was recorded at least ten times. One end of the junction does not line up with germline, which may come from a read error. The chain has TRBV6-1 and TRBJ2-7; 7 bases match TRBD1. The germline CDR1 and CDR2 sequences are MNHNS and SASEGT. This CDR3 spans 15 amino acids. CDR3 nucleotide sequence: TGTGCCAGCAGCGAAGCCGGGACAGAGCGCTACGAGCAGTACTTC. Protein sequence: CASSEAGTERYEQYF.

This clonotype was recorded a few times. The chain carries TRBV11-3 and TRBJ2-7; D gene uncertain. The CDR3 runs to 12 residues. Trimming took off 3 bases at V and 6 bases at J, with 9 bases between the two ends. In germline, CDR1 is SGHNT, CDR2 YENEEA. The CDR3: CASSFNMFEQYF. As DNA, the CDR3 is TGTGCCAGCAGCTTCAACATGTTCGAGCAGTACTTC.

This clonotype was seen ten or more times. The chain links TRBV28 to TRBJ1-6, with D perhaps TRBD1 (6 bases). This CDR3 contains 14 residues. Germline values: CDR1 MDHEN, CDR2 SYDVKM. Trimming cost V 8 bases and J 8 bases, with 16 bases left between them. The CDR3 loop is CASGTRQEYSPLHF. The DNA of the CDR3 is TGTGCCAGCGGGACCCGACAGGAATATTCACCCCTCCACTTT.

CDR3 loop: CSASAQAQPYEQYF. The CDR3 DNA sequence: TGCAGTGCTAGCGCACAGGCCCAACCCTACGAGCAGTACTTC. This sequence joins TRBV20-1 and TRBJ2-7, with D perhaps matching TRBD1 (5 bases). The V end lost 3 bases, the J end lost 2 bases, and 14 bases lay between the germline ends. This CDR3 is built from 14 residues. Germline V gene data show CDR1 as DFQATT and CDR2 as SNEGSKA (reference sequence).

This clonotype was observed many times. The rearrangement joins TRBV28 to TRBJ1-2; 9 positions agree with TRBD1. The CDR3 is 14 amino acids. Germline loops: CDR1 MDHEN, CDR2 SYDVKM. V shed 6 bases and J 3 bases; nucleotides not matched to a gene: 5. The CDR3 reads CASRLQGADYGYTF. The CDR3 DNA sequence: TGTGCCAGCAGGCTACAGGGGGCGGACTATGGCTACACCTTC.

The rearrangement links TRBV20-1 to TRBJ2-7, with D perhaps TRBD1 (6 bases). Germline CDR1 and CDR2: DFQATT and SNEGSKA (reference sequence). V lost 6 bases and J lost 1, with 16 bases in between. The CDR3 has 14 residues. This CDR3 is CSARQAGGSYEQYF. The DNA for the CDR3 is TGCAGTGCCAGACAGGCGGGCGGGTCCTACGAGCAGTACTTC.

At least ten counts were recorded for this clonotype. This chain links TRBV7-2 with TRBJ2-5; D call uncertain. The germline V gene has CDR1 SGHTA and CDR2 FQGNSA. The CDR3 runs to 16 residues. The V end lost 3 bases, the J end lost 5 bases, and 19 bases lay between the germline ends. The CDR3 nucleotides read TGTGCCAGCAGCTTGTTCAGGCCTGCCGTTGGGGAGACCCAGTACTTC. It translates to CASSLFRPAVGETQYF. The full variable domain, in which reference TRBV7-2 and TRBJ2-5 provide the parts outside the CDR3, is GAGVSQSPSNKVTEKGKDVELRCDPISGHTALYWYRQSLGQGLEFLIYFQGNSAPDKSGLPSDRFSAERTGGSVSTLTIQRTQQEDSAVYLCASSLFRPAVGETQYFGPGTRLLVL.

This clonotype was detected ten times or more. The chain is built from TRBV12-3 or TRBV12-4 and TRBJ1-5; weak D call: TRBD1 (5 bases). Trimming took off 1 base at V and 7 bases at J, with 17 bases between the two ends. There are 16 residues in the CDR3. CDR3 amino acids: CASSLEVIGGTQPQHF. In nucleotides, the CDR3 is TGTGCCAGCAGTTTAGAGGTTATTGGGGGTACACAGCCCCAGCATTTT.

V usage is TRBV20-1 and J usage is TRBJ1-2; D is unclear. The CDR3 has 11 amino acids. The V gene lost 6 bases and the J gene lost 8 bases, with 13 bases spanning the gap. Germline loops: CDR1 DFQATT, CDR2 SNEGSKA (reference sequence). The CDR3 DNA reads TGCAGTGCCCGGGGAGATGGGGGCTACACCTTC. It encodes CSARGDGGYTF.

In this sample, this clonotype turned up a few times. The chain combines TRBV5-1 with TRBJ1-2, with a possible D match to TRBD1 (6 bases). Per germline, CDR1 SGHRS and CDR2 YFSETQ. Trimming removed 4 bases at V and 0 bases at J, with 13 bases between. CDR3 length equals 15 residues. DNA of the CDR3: TGCGCCAGCAGCGGAGGACAGAATGCTAACTATGGCTACACCTTC. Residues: CASSGGQNANYGYTF. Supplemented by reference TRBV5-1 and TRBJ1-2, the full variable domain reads KAGVTQTPRYLIKTRGQQVTLSCSPISGHRSVSWYQQTPGQGLQFLFEYFSETQRNKGNFPGRFSGRQFSNSRSEMNVSTLELGDSALYLCASSGGQNANYGYTFGSGTRLTVV.

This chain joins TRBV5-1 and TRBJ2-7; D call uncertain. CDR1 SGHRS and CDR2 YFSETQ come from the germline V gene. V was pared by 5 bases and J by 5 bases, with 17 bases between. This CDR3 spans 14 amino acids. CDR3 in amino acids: CASSKVRGVDEQYF. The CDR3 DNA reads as TGCGCCAGCAGTAAGGTTAGAGGCGTCGACGAGCAGTACTTC.

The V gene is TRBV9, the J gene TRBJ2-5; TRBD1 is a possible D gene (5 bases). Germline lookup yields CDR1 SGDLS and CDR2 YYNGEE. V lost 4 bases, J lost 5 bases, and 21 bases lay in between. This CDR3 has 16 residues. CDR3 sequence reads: CASSPLRGPQIETQYF. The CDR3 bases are TGTGCCAGCAGCCCTTTAAGGGGCCCCCAGATCGAGACCCAGTACTTC.

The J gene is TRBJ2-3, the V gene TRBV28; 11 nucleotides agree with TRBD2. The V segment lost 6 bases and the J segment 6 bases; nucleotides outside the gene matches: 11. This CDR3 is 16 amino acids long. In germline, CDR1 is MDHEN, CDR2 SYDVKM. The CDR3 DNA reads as TGTGCCAGCAGAAGTCTTAGCGGGGGGGTTATGGATACGCAGTATTTT. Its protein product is CASRSLSGGVMDTQYF. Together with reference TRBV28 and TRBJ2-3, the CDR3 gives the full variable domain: DVKVTQSSRYLVKRTGEKVFLECVQDMDHENMFWYRQDPGLGLRLIYFSYDVKMKEKGDIPEGYSVSREKKERFSLILESASTNQTSMYLCASRSLSGGVMDTQYFGPGTRLTVL.

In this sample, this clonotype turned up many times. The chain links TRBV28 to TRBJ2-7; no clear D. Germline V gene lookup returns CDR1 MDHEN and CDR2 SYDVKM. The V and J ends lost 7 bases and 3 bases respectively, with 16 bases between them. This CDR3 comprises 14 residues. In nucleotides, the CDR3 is TGTGCCAGCATCCCAGGAGCAGGCCACTACGAGCAGTACTTC. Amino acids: CASIPGAGHYEQYF.

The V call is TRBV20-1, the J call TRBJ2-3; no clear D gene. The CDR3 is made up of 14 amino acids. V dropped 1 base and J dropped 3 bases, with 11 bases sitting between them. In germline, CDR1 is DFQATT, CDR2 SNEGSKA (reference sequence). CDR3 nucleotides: TGCAGTGCTAGAGGCGACCGAACGACAGATACGCAGTATTTT. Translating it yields CSARGDRTTDTQYF.

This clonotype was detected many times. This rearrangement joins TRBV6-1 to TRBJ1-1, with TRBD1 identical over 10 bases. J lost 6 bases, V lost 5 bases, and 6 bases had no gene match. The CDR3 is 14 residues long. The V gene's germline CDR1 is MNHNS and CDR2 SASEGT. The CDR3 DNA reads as TGTGCCAGCAGTACGGGACAGGGGACGGCTGAAGCTTTCTTT. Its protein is CASSTGQGTAEAFF.

Here the CDR3 DNA reads TGTGCCGGCTCTAGCGAGAACACCGGGGAGCTGTTTTTT. Translated, it gives CAGSSENTGELFF. The gene calls are TRBV3-1 and TRBJ2-2; D perhaps matches TRBD2 (6 bases). CDR1 and CDR2 from the germline V gene are LGHDT and YNNKEL (reference sequence). V was pared by 11 bases and J by 1 base, with 11 bases between. The CDR3 has 13 residues.

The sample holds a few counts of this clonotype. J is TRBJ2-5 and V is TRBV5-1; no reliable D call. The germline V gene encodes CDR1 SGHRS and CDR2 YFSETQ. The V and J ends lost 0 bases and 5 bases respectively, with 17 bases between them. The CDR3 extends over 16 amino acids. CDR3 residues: CASSLGSSLLVETQYF. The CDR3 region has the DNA TGCGCCAGCAGCTTGGGGAGTAGTTTGTTAGTGGAGACCCAGTACTTC.

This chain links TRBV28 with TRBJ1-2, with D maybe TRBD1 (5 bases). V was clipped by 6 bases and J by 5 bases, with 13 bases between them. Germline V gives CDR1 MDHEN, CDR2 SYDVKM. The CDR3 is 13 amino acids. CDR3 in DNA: TGTGCCAGCAGCACCGGGACCCCGTATGGCTACACCTTC. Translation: CASSTGTPYGYTF.

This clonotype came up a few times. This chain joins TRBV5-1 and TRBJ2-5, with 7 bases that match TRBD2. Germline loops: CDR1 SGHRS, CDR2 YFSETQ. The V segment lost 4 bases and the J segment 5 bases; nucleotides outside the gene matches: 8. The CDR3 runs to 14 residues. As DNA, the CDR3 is TGCGCCAGCAGCCGGGGGGAGGGAAGCGAGACCCAGTACTTC. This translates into CASSRGEGSETQYF.

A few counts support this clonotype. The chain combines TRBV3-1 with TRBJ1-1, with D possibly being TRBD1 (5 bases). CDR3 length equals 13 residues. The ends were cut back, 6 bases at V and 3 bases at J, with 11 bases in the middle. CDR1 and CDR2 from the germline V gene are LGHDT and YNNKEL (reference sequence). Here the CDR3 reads CASRTAGDTEAFF. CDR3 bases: TGTGCCAGCAGGACCGCGGGGGACACTGAAGCTTTCTTT.

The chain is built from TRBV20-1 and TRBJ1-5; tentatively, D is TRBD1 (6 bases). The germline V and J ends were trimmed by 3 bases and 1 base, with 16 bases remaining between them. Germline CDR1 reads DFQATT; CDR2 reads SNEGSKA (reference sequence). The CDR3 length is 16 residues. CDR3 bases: TGCAGTGCTAGGGGGGGGGGCGGATGGAGCAATCAGCCCCAGCATTTT. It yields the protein CSARGGGGWSNQPQHF.

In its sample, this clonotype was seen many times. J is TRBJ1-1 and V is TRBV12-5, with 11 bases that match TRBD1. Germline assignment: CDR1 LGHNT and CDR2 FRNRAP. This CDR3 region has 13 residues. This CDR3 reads CASGGTGGTEAFF. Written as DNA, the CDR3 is TGTGCCTCGGGAGGGACAGGGGGCACTGAAGCTTTCTTT.